Listed below are T cell receptor beta chains from one sample, sequenced in a study of CD4+ T cells in melanoma. This table comes from immunoSEQ multiplex PCR, and its TCRdb copy is limited to in-frame clones, with some not included. The table lists over 10,000 clones, 65% to 80% of them singletons. The sample consisted of cells from a culture (not recorded whether cultured in vitro). The receptors were sampled from a human donor with melanoma. The CDR3 runs from the conserved cysteine through the conserved F or W. D genes are given only for firm matches. Where a row states a size, it is once, few, many or the class of an expanded clone; other rows omit it.

CDR3 DNA	CDR3 protein	V gene	J gene	clone size	CDR3 length	D gene
TGTGCCAGCAGCCAAGATCCAATTCGAGGGGGTGGCTACACCTTC	CASSQDPIRGGGYTF	TRBV14	TRBJ1-2	-	15	-
TGTGCCAGCAGCTTAGTAGGTCAACAGGGCAAGTTCTTC	CASSLVGQQGKFF	TRBV7-9	TRBJ2-1	once	13	-
TGTGCCAGCAGCTATACGAGCGGGGCTAGCACAGATACGCAGTATTTT	CASSYTSGASTDTQYF	TRBV5-5	TRBJ2-3	once	16	TRBD2
TGCGCCAGCAGCAATAGGGACCTTCCCATGACAGATACGCAGTATTTT	CASSNRDLPMTDTQYF	TRBV5-1	TRBJ2-3	-	16	-
TGCGCCAGCAGCTTAAACGGGGGGGGGAGCACAGATACGCAGTATTTT	CASSLNGGGSTDTQYF	TRBV5-1	TRBJ2-3	-	16	TRBD2
TGTGCCAGTAGTATCGGAGGTTCCAGTCAGCCCCAGCATTTT	CASSIGGSSQPQHF	TRBV19	TRBJ1-5	once	14	-
TGTGCCAGCAGCTTGACTGGGAATACGCGAGAGACCCAGTACTTC	CASSLTGNTRETQYF	TRBV7-7	TRBJ2-5	-	15	-
TGTGCCAGCAGCCTAGGGGCGGGCCTCAGCTATGGCTACACCTTC	CASSLGAGLSYGYTF	TRBV7-3	TRBJ1-2	-	15	-
TGCAGCGTTGTTGTGGGGGGCGTTGGAGATACGCAGTATTTT	CSVVVGGVGDTQYF	TRBV29-1	TRBJ2-3	-	14	-
TGTGCCAGCAGCCAAGGGGGGGGATGGAACACTGAAGCTTTCTTT	CASSQGGGWNTEAFF	TRBV7-2	TRBJ1-1	-	15	-
TGTGCCAGCAGTGAGTCACGCGGGACATGGTCCTACGAGCAGTACTTC	CASSESRGTWSYEQYF	TRBV2	TRBJ2-7	-	16	-
TGTGCCAGCAGTCCACGACAGGGGGCCTACTACGAGCAGTACTTC	CASSPRQGAYYEQYF	TRBV25-1	TRBJ2-7	-	15	TRBD1
TGTGCCAGCAGTGAAGCGGGACTAGCGGGCCTCCAAGAGACCCAGTACTTC	CASSEAGLAGLQETQYF	TRBV2	TRBJ2-5	-	17	TRBD2
TGTGCCAGCAGCTTGTTTGGGGTGACCGGGGAGCTGTTTTTT	CASSLFGVTGELFF	TRBV5-4	TRBJ2-2	-	14	-
TGTGCCAGTAGTATCCCCAGGGGCCGACACTCCTACGAGCAGTACTTC	CASSIPRGRHSYEQYF	TRBV19	TRBJ2-7	-	16	-
TGTGCCAGCAGCCCCTTTTCCGGGACAGGGGGGAACACTGAAGCTTTCTTT	CASSPFSGTGGNTEAFF	TRBV13	TRBJ1-1	-	17	TRBD1
TGTGCCAGCAGCTTATCTTGGGGAGATACGCAGTATTTT	CASSLSWGDTQYF	TRBV7-3	TRBJ2-3	-	13	-
TGTGCCAGCAGTTACGATGGACGTACCGGAGGCGGCTACACCTTC	CASSYDGRTGGGYTF	TRBV6-5	TRBJ1-2	few	15	-
TGTGCCAGCATCCGTAGCGGGCCGCAAGAGACCCAGTACTTC	CASIRSGPQETQYF	TRBV11-2	TRBJ2-5	-	14	TRBD2
TGTGCCAGCAGTTACCAATACACACAGAATGGCTACACCTTC	CASSYQYTQNGYTF	TRBV6-5	TRBJ1-2	few	14	-
TGTGCCAGCTCACCTGAGACAGGGGCCTCTGGAAACACCATATATTTT	CASSPETGASGNTIYF	TRBV18	TRBJ1-3	-	16	TRBD1
TGCGCCAGCAGCTTGGCTACTAAACCGACAGGGAGCGATACGCAGTATTTT	CASSLATKPTGSDTQYF	TRBV5-1	TRBJ2-3	-	17	TRBD1
TGTGCCAGCAGCTTAGCGTTCGGACAGGCAACTGAAGCTTTCTTT	CASSLAFGQATEAFF	TRBV7-9	TRBJ1-1	-	15	TRBD1
TGTGCCAGCAGTCGGGGGGGATACACAGATACGCAGTATTTT	CASSRGGYTDTQYF	TRBV2	TRBJ2-3	-	14	TRBD2
TGTGCCAGCTCACCCCGACAGGGGGTAACTAATGAAAAACTGTTTTTT	CASSPRQGVTNEKLFF	TRBV18	TRBJ1-4	-	16	TRBD1
TGTGCCAGCAGCCCACAGGGACAGCCGGGCGGAAAACTGTTTTTT	CASSPQGQPGGKLFF	TRBV9	TRBJ1-4	-	15	TRBD1
TGTGCCTGGACGGGCAGAGCTGGAAACACCATATATTTT	CAWTGRAGNTIYF	TRBV30	TRBJ1-3	few	13	-
TGTGCCAGTACAGGGCCGGGTAACACTGAAGCTTTCTTT	CASTGPGNTEAFF	TRBV2	TRBJ1-1	-	13	-
TGTGCCAGCAGTGACGGTTATGGCTACACCTTC	CASSDGYGYTF	TRBV25-1	TRBJ1-2	few	11	-